Listed below are T cell receptor beta chains from one sample, sequenced in a study of identifying expanded T cells in peripheral blood. TCRdb keeps only in-frame clones here, not all; method: immunoSEQ multiplex PCR. The sample yields about 100,000 clones, 88% seen once. The sample comprised blood. All receptors derive from a person between 18 and 70 years old in good health. The CDR3 runs from the conserved cysteine through the conserved F or W. Each record gives: clone size, D gene, J gene, V gene, CDR3 protein, CDR3 DNA. D genes are given only for firm matches. The size field is filled for only some rows; it gives once, few, many or a size class.

clone_size: NA
d_call: TRBD1
j_call: TRBJ1-5
v_call: TRBV7-9
cdr3_aa: CASSGQGGNQPQHF
cdr3_nt: TGTGCCAGCAGCGGACAGGGTGGGAATCAGCCCCAGCATTTT

clone_size: NA
d_call: TRBD1
j_call: TRBJ1-2
v_call: TRBV6-1
cdr3_aa: CASSLKIQGAGGYTF
cdr3_nt: TGTGCCAGCAGCCTAAAAATACAGGGGGCGGGTGGCTACACCTTC

clone_size: NA
d_call: NA
j_call: TRBJ2-4
v_call: TRBV7-8
cdr3_aa: CASSRIGIAKNIQYF
cdr3_nt: TGTGCCAGCAGCCGTATAGGGATAGCCAAAAACATTCAGTACTTC

clone_size: NA
d_call: TRBD1
j_call: TRBJ2-3
v_call: TRBV29-1
cdr3_aa: CSVGRQGGTDTQYF
cdr3_nt: TGCAGCGTTGGAAGACAGGGAGGCACAGATACGCAGTATTTT

clone_size: NA
d_call: TRBD2
j_call: TRBJ2-1
v_call: TRBV7-6
cdr3_aa: CASSLVAGGLYNEQFF
cdr3_nt: TGTGCCAGCAGCTTAGTAGCGGGGGGGCTCTACAATGAGCAGTTCTTC

clone_size: once
d_call: NA
j_call: TRBJ1-1
v_call: TRBV5-4
cdr3_aa: CASSLLGGATEAFF
cdr3_nt: TGTGCCAGCAGCTTGCTGGGAGGGGCCACTGAAGCTTTCTTT

clone_size: NA
d_call: NA
j_call: TRBJ1-1
v_call: TRBV10-3
cdr3_aa: CAIHEGLVSLTLNTEAFF
cdr3_nt: TGTGCCATTCACGAGGGCCTGGTGTCGTTGACTTTGAACACTGAAGCTTTCTTT

clone_size: NA
d_call: NA
j_call: TRBJ1-2
v_call: TRBV18
cdr3_aa: CASSLASGTEVNYGYTF
cdr3_nt: TGTGCCAGCTCACTTGCTTCCGGGACGGAAGTTAACTATGGCTACACCTTC

clone_size: NA
d_call: TRBD1
j_call: TRBJ1-2
v_call: TRBV9
cdr3_aa: CASSPMGQKYGYTF
cdr3_nt: TGTGCCAGCAGCCCCATGGGACAGAAGTATGGCTACACCTTC

clone_size: NA
d_call: NA
j_call: TRBJ2-1
v_call: TRBV18
cdr3_aa: CASSPPDSYNEQFF
cdr3_nt: TGTGCCAGCTCACCACCGGACTCCTACAATGAGCAGTTCTTC

clone_size: NA
d_call: NA
j_call: TRBJ1-1
v_call: TRBV2
cdr3_aa: CASRKVDSSNTEAFF
cdr3_nt: TGTGCCAGCAGAAAGGTGGACAGCAGTAACACTGAAGCTTTCTTT

clone_size: NA
d_call: TRBD2
j_call: TRBJ2-1
v_call: TRBV2
cdr3_aa: CASGAERGTIEQFF
cdr3_nt: TGTGCCAGCGGGGCGGAGCGGGGTACAATCGAGCAGTTCTTC

clone_size: NA
d_call: NA
j_call: TRBJ1-1
v_call: TRBV29-1
cdr3_aa: CSVGGDFTEAFF
cdr3_nt: TGCAGCGTGGGGGGGGATTTCACTGAAGCTTTCTTT

clone_size: NA
d_call: NA
j_call: TRBJ1-1
v_call: TRBV7-9
cdr3_aa: CASSFQGGMNTEAFF
cdr3_nt: TGTGCCAGCAGCTTTCAAGGCGGGATGAACACTGAAGCTTTCTTT

clone_size: NA
d_call: NA
j_call: TRBJ1-3
v_call: TRBV30
cdr3_aa: CAWSVSRGSLEGNTIYF
cdr3_nt: TGTGCCTGGAGTGTTTCAAGGGGCAGCCTGGAAGGAAACACCATATATTTT

clone_size: once
d_call: TRBD1
j_call: TRBJ1-4
v_call: TRBV14
cdr3_aa: CASSPRLQGALRYEKLFF
cdr3_nt: TGTGCCAGCAGCCCAAGGTTGCAGGGGGCGCTTCGGTATGAAAAACTGTTTTTT

clone_size: NA
d_call: NA
j_call: TRBJ1-4
v_call: TRBV7-9
cdr3_aa: CASRHSTASDEKLFF
cdr3_nt: TGTGCCAGCAGGCACTCGACAGCATCAGATGAAAAACTGTTTTTT

clone_size: once
d_call: NA
j_call: TRBJ2-7
v_call: TRBV25-1
cdr3_aa: CASSVGLGSSYEQYF
cdr3_nt: TGTGCCAGCAGTGTGGGACTCGGCAGCTCCTACGAGCAGTACTTC

clone_size: NA
d_call: TRBD1
j_call: TRBJ1-5
v_call: TRBV7-9
cdr3_aa: CASSLGPGGDQPQHF
cdr3_nt: TGTGCCAGCAGCTTAGGGCCAGGGGGGGATCAGCCCCAGCATTTT

clone_size: NA
d_call: NA
j_call: TRBJ2-7
v_call: TRBV10-3
cdr3_aa: CASSLAAGEQYF
cdr3_nt: TGTGCCAGCAGTTTAGCGGCAGGGGAGCAGTACTTC